The source of this T cell receptor beta chain is a study of CD8+ T cells in alopecia areata. Regarding the study as a whole: Amid tofacitinib therapy, many expanded lesional clones stayed present in scalp and blood. Tofacitinib significantly reduced both scalp clonality and expanded CD8+ clones among the top 100.

About this clone itself: The antigen is undetermined.

Germline values: CDR1 WNHNN, CDR2 SYGVQD (reference sequence). This CDR3 region has 13 residues. Trimming took 3 bases from V and 3 from J, leaving 8 bases between them. The treatment was: oral pan-JAK inhibitor, 5-10 mg twice daily. PBMCs, the starting material, were the source of sorted CD4+ and CD8+ T cells. Extracted from the samples, RNA was reverse transcribed into cDNA to serve as the sequencing template. Generated by immunoSEQ multiplex PCR, the TCRdb table keeps only in-frame clones and is missing some. The data show roughly 100,000 clones, 70% to 90% seen once. The material was CD8+ T cells sorted from blood, obtained around week 34, from a patient treated with tofacitinib. The source is a human donor with alopecia areata. The chain couples TRBV10-1 to TRBJ1-1; D is undetermined. The CDR3 nucleotides are TGCGCCAGCAGTGATGGGGAGTACACTGAAGCTTTCTTT. The encoded protein is CASSDGEYTEAFF.